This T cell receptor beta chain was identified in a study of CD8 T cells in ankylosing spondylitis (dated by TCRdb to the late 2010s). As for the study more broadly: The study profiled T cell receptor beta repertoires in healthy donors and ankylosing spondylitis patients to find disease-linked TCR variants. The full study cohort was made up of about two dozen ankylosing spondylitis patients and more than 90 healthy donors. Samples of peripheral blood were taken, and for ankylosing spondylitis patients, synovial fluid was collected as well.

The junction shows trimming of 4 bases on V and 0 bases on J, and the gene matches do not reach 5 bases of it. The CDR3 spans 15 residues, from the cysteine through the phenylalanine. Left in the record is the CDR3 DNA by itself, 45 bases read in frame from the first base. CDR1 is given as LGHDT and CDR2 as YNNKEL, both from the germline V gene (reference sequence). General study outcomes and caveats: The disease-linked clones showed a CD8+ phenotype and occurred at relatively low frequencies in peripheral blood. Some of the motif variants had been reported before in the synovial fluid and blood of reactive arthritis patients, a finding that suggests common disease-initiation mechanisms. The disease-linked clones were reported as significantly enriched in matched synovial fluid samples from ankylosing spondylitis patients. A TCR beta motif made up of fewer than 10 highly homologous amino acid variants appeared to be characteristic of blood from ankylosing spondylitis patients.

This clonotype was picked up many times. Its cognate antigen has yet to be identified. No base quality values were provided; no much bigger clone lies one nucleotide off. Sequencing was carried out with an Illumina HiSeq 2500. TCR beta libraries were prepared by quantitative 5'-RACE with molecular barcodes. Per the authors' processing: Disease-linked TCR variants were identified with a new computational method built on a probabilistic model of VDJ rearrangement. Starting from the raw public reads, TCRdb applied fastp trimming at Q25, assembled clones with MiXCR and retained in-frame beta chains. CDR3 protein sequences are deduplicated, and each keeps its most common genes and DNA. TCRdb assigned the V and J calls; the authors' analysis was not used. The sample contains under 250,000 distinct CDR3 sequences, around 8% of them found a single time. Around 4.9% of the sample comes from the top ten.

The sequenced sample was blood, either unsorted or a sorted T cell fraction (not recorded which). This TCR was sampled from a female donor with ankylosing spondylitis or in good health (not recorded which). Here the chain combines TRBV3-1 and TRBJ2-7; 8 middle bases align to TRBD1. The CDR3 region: CASSPRTGHSYEQYF. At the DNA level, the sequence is TGTGCCAGCAGCCCTCGGACAGGGCACTCCTACGAGCAGTACTTC.